This passage covers 15 T cell receptor beta chains from one sample sequenced in a study of blood T cell repertoires in COVID-19. Assay: immunoSEQ multiplex PCR; the TCRdb copy retains only in-frame clones and omits some. Of about 440,000 clones detected, around nine tenths appear once; the ten largest clones hold 4% to 5.5%. Sequenced: peripheral blood. These receptors were taken from a woman in her twenties or thirties with acute or convalescent COVID-19.

For the CDR3, the DNA is TGTGCCAGCACCACCGGTGGGGCAAACTATGGCTACACCTTC. Protein product: CASTTGGANYGYTF. The chain employs TRBV9 and TRBJ1-2; possibly TRBD1 for D (5 bases). V lost 6 bases and J 2 bases, leaving 14 bases between the germline ends. Germline values: CDR1 SGDLS, CDR2 YYNGEE. The CDR3 runs to 14 residues.

The chain carries TRBV9 and TRBJ1-2; 9 nucleotides agree with TRBD1. Germline CDR1 reads SGDLS; CDR2 reads YYNGEE. This CDR3 is 14 amino acids long. Trimming at V came to 3 bases and at J to 5 bases, leaving 5 bases not matched to a gene. DNA for the CDR3: TGTGCCAGCAGCGCCCCGACAGGGGGTTATGGCTACACCTTC. This gives the protein CASSAPTGGYGYTF.

CDR3 sequence (DNA): TGTGCCAGCAGTTACTCTAATCCGACAGGGTCTCAGCCCCAGCATTTT. It translates to CASSYSNPTGSQPQHF. The V call is TRBV6-6, the J call TRBJ1-5; 7 bases are a match to TRBD1. The CDR3 has 16 amino acids. With V trimmed by 0 bases and J by 6 bases, 8 bases remained unmatched. Germline V gene data show CDR1 as MNHNY and CDR2 as SVGAGI (reference sequence).

The V call is TRBV14, the J call TRBJ1-3; unclear D gene. Looked up from germline, CDR1 is SGHDN and CDR2 is FVKESK. This CDR3 region has 17 residues. Trimming cost V 1 base and J 3 bases, with 16 bases left between them. This chain's CDR3 is CASSQVVVSGRGNTIYF. The CDR3 DNA sequence: TGTGCCAGCAGCCAAGTCGTTGTTAGCGGGCGTGGAAACACCATATATTTT.

The chain carries TRBV5-4 and TRBJ2-5, with a tentative D call TRBD2 (6 bases). CDR1 and CDR2 (germline): SGHNT, YYREEE (reference sequence). The CDR3 extends over 17 amino acids. The germline V and J ends were trimmed by 0 bases and 3 bases, with 18 bases remaining between them. CDR3 coding DNA: TGTGCCAGCAGCTTGGGTCTTACGTGGGGAGGAGAAGAGACCCAGTACTTC. Protein: CASSLGLTWGGEETQYF.

The V gene is TRBV13, the J gene TRBJ2-5; 8 bases align to TRBD1. The V gene's germline CDR1 is PRHDT and CDR2 FYEKMQ (reference sequence). CDR3 length: 13 amino acids. Losses at the gene ends were 3 bases for V and 4 bases for J; bases not matched to a gene: 1. The CDR3 spells CASSFDRGETQYF. DNA of the CDR3: TGTGCCAGCAGCTTCGACAGGGGAGAGACCCAGTACTTC.

The chain combines TRBV4-1 with TRBJ1-2; 7 nucleotides line up with TRBD1. CDR1 MGHRA and CDR2 YSYEKL come from the germline V gene. V trimming: 0 bases; J trimming: 2 bases; junction bases outside the gene matches: 3. The CDR3 loop spans 15 amino acids. The CDR3 nucleotides read TGCGCCAGCAGCCAAGATCTCAGGGGGAACTATGGCTACACCTTC. It is translated as CASSQDLRGNYGYTF.

The rearrangement joins TRBV5-4 to TRBJ2-7, with D possibly matching TRBD1 (6 bases). The V and J ends lost 2 bases and 3 bases respectively, with 9 bases between them. Germline CDR1 is SGHNT and CDR2 is YYREEE (reference sequence). This CDR3 is 13 amino acids long. CDR3 sequence (DNA): TGTGCCAGCAGCTTTCCGGACAGCTACGAGCAGTACTTC. It codes for CASSFPDSYEQYF.

V is TRBV10-2 and J is TRBJ2-7, with 8 bases that match TRBD2. V was clipped by 8 bases and J by 7 bases; unmatched bases: 10. This CDR3 has 13 residues. The V gene's germline CDR1 is WSHSY and CDR2 SAAADI. The CDR3 nucleotides read TGCGCCAGCCTGACCCCGGGCGGGGGGGAGCAGTACTTC. Translation gives CASLTPGGGEQYF.

The rearrangement uses TRBV24-1 and TRBJ2-3; D is perhaps TRBD1 (5 bases). Germline lookup yields CDR1 KGHDR and CDR2 SFDVKD. Trimming removed 3 bases at V and 1 base at J, with 10 bases between. The CDR3 length is 15 residues. CDR3 residues: CATSDKVQGTDTQYF. As DNA, the CDR3 is TGTGCCACCAGTGATAAGGTACAGGGCACAGATACGCAGTATTTT.

The V and J genes are TRBV12-5 and TRBJ2-1, with D maybe TRBD2 (7 bases). Trimming shortened V by 0 bases and J by 9 bases, and 18 bases separated the two germline ends. This CDR3 spans 16 amino acids. CDR1 is LGHNT and CDR2 is FRNRAP in the germline V gene. The CDR3 coding sequence is TGTGCTAGTGGTTTGGTACCTGGTGGGGGGGCGCCTGAGCAGTTCTTC. Residues: CASGLVPGGGAPEQFF.

CDR3 amino acids: CATSTRRTGETQYF. The CDR3 region has the DNA TGTGCCACCAGCACACGGAGGACAGGAGAGACCCAGTACTTC. This chain uses TRBV15 with TRBJ2-5, with 7 nucleotides matching TRBD1. V lost 4 bases, J lost 4 bases, and 6 bases stayed unmatched. This CDR3 region has 14 residues. Germline loops: CDR1 LNHNV, CDR2 YYDKDF (reference sequence).

The chain recombines TRBV30 with TRBJ1-3; D gene uncertain. Trimming took 2 bases from V and 4 from J, leaving 12 bases between them. Germline lookup yields CDR1 GTSNPN and CDR2 SVGIG (reference sequence). The length of the CDR3 is 14 residues. CDR3 in DNA: TGTGCCTGGAGTCGGGAAACGGAAGGAAACACCATATATTTT. It yields the protein CAWSRETEGNTIYF.

DNA for the CDR3: TGCGCCAGCAGCCACGATCTTCCGGGACTAAAGTACTTC. Translated: CASSHDLPGLKYF. The chain links TRBV4-1 to TRBJ2-5; 7 bases map to TRBD2. Germline V gene lookup returns CDR1 MGHRA and CDR2 YSYEKL. The V segment lost 3 bases and the J segment 12 bases; nucleotides outside the gene matches: 10. The CDR3 contains 13 residues.

The chain combines TRBV18 with TRBJ1-1; D gene uncertain. Trimming took 4 bases from V and 3 from J, leaving 15 bases between them. This CDR3 has 15 residues. CDR1 and CDR2 from the germline V gene are KGHSH and LQKENI. This CDR3 reads CASSRREGGYTEAFF. CDR3 in DNA: TGTGCCAGCTCACGAAGAGAGGGCGGGTACACTGAAGCTTTCTTT.